Following are 2 T cell receptor beta chains from one sample sequenced in a study of spatial heterogeneity in lung cancer. In TCRdb, the 5' RACE reads were re-called with MiXCR into one record per CDR3 protein. Among more than 75,000 distinct CDR3 sequences listed, approximately 12% were seen once. Time point reported: sample taken at primary tumor resection. In each case, whole RNA from tumor, nontumor lung or frozen PBMC was sequenced unsorted. This specimen was PBMCs, taken at surgery. The receptors originated from a male donor with early-stage non-small cell lung cancer.

The chain combines TRBV19 with TRBJ2-7, with 8 bases lining up with TRBD2. V gave up 3 bases and J gave up 5 bases; unmatched junction bases: 15. Germline CDR1 reads LNHDA; CDR2 reads SQIVND (reference sequence). This CDR3 is built from 17 residues. The CDR3 loop reads CASSIHPDPSGSNEQYF. CDR3 bases: TGTGCCAGTAGTATCCATCCCGATCCCAGCGGGAGCAACGAGCAGTACTTC.

This clonotype was seen a handful of times. V and J are TRBV14 and TRBJ2-3; TRBD2 agrees at 11 bases. This CDR3 region has 16 residues. Germline V gene sequence: CDR1 SGHDN, CDR2 FVKESK. V dropped 2 bases and J dropped 1; count of bases not matched to a gene: 2. The CDR3 nucleotides read TGTGCCAGCAGCCAACCACTAGCGGGGGGCACAGATACGCAGTATTTT. Protein product: CASSQPLAGGTDTQYF.